This T cell receptor (beta chain) was recovered during a study of blood T cell repertoires in COVID-19. This clone was detected once. TCRdb's copy holds only in-frame clones and misses some; the assay was immunoSEQ multiplex PCR. The sample shows about 52,000 clones, over 65% of them seen only once. V gave up 3 bases and J gave up 4 bases, with 17 bases separating them. The length of the CDR3 is 16 residues. Looked up from germline, CDR1 is ENHRY and CDR2 is SYGVKD. This receptor was taken from a man older than 75 with COVID-19, enrolled during active disease. V usage is TRBV10-3 and J usage is TRBJ2-3, with D possibly TRBD2 on 6 matching bases. The sequencing input was peripheral blood. CDR3 amino acids: CAISDFGERLADTQYF. The DNA of the CDR3 is TGTGCCATCAGTGACTTTGGGGAGCGACTAGCAGATACGCAGTATTTT.